The 16 T cell receptor beta chains below were found in one sample sequenced in a study of cytomegalovirus exposure and HLA in healthy donors. The PCR was carried out with 60 Vbeta primers and 13 Jbeta primers. The repertoire was sequenced with immunoSEQ multiplex PCR; TCRdb's copy has only in-frame clones and lacks some. Among 220,000 or so clones, approximately 80% were seen once, and the ten largest hold 1.7%. The sequencing input was PBMCs. The receptors shown here come from a man between 45 and 60 years old in good health and CMV-seronegative.

The J gene is TRBJ2-5, the V gene TRBV5-6; D ambiguous. Germline V gene sequence: CDR1 SGHDT, CDR2 YYEEEE. The germline V and J ends were trimmed by 3 bases and 4 bases, with 4 bases remaining between them. CDR3 length: 11 amino acids. Written as DNA, the CDR3 is TGTGCCAGCAGCTCACTAGAGACCCAGTACTTC. This gives the protein CASSSLETQYF. The variable domain in full, completed from reference TRBV5-6 and TRBJ2-5, reads DAGVTQSPTHLIKTRGQQVTLRCSPKSGHDTVSWYQQALGQGPQFIFQYYEEEERQRGNFPDRFSGHQFPNYSSELNVNALLLGDSALYLCASSSLETQYFGPGTRLLVL.

This rearrangement joins TRBV15 to TRBJ2-1, with TRBD2 matching 7 bases. J lost 7 bases, V lost 8 bases, and 2 bases had no gene match. This CDR3 has 11 residues. Germline assignment: CDR1 LNHNV and CDR2 YYDKDF (reference sequence). The CDR3 region has the DNA TGTGCCACCGGGGGAGGGAATGAGCAGTTCTTC. It codes for CATGGGNEQFF.

CDR3 in amino acids: CASSTGLAGNTGELFF. The DNA of the CDR3 is TGTGCCAGCAGCACGGGACTAGCGGGGAACACCGGGGAGCTGTTTTTT. The chain joins TRBV7-2 to TRBJ2-2; 12 bases line up with TRBD2. There are 16 residues in the CDR3. The germline CDR1 and CDR2 sequences are SGHTA and FQGNSA. V shed 5 bases and J 1 base; nucleotides not matched to a gene: 2.

This clone was counted once. V gene TRBV10-3 combines with J gene TRBJ1-1; D might be TRBD1 (6 bases). Germline values: CDR1 ENHRY, CDR2 SYGVKD. The V end lost 0 bases, the J end lost 1 base, and 9 bases lay between the germline ends. CDR3 length equals 15 residues. CDR3 in DNA: TGTGCCATCAGTGAGTCAGGACAGAAGAACACTGAAGCTTTCTTT. This gives the protein CAISESGQKNTEAFF.

This clone has only one observation. CDR3 region: CSVGPRGTNTGELFF. Here the CDR3 DNA reads TGCAGCGTAGGGCCCCGGGGAACGAACACCGGGGAGCTGTTTTTT. V and J are TRBV29-1 and TRBJ2-2; possibly TRBD2 for D (5 bases). The CDR3 runs to 15 residues. The V and J ends lost 6 bases and 0 bases respectively, with 14 bases between them. CDR1 SQVTM and CDR2 ANQGSEA come from the germline V gene.

The rearrangement joins TRBV28 to TRBJ2-3, with TRBD1 as a possible D gene (5 bases). V was clipped by 10 bases and J by 1 base, with 12 bases between them. The CDR3 has 13 amino acids. CDR1 and CDR2 from the germline V gene are MDHEN and SYDVKM. In nucleotides, the CDR3 is TGTGCCACCCTCAGGGTAGGCACAGATACGCAGTATTTT. It is translated as CATLRVGTDTQYF.

The rearrangement joins TRBV10-3 to TRBJ2-1; D uncertain. Germline V gives CDR1 ENHRY, CDR2 SYGVKD. This CDR3 comprises 13 residues. V dropped 3 bases and J dropped 6 bases, with 9 bases sitting between them. The CDR3 here is CAISDSLLNEQFF. The CDR3, as DNA: TGTGCCATCAGTGACTCCCTTCTCAATGAGCAGTTCTTC.

This chain links TRBV5-1 with TRBJ2-1; 12 bases line up with TRBD2. V shed 1 base and J 10 bases; nucleotides not matched to a gene: 6. Per germline, CDR1 SGHRS and CDR2 YFSETQ. The CDR3 contains 15 residues. The CDR3 region is CASSLRLAGEREQFF. For the CDR3, the DNA is TGCGCCAGCAGCTTGCGACTAGCGGGAGAAAGGGAGCAGTTCTTC. The variable domain in full, completed from reference TRBV5-1 and TRBJ2-1, reads KAGVTQTPRYLIKTRGQQVTLSCSPISGHRSVSWYQQTPGQGLQFLFEYFSETQRNKGNFPGRFSGRQFSNSRSEMNVSTLELGDSALYLCASSLRLAGEREQFFGPGTRLTVL.

This clone was seen ten or more times. V gene TRBV2 combines with J gene TRBJ2-5; tentatively, D is TRBD2 (6 bases). Trimming left V 6 bases short and J 4 bases short, with 12 bases between. The CDR3 is 13 amino acids. The germline gives CDR1 SNHLY, CDR2 FYNNEI. CDR3 nucleotide sequence: TGTGCCAGCAGGGCGACTAGTTCAGAGACCCAGTACTTC. It yields the protein CASRATSSETQYF. Full variable domain (outside the CDR3, taken from reference TRBV2 and TRBJ2-5): EPEVTQTPSHQVTQMGQEVILRCVPISNHLYFYWYRQILGQKVEFLVSFYNNEISEKSEIFDDQFSVERPDGSNFTLKIRSTKLEDSAMYFCASRATSSETQYFGPGTRLLVL.

The J gene is TRBJ2-5, the V gene TRBV14; D gene ambiguous. The CDR3 length is 11 residues. The V and J ends lost 0 bases and 11 bases respectively, with 7 bases between them. Germline values: CDR1 SGHDN, CDR2 FVKESK. CDR3 nucleotide sequence: TGTGCCAGCAGCCAAGATACAGTTCAGTACTTC. The encoded protein is CASSQDTVQYF.

V is TRBV7-3 and J is TRBJ2-3, with unresolved D. The V gene's germline CDR1 is SGHTA and CDR2 FQGTGA. Trimming cost V 5 bases and J 0 bases, with 9 bases left between them. The CDR3 is 14 residues long. This CDR3 reads CASSDTSSTDTQYF. The CDR3 coding sequence is TGTGCCAGCAGCGATACCAGTAGCACAGATACGCAGTATTTT. The full variable domain, completed using reference TRBV7-3 and TRBJ2-3, is GAGVSQTPSNKVTEKGKYVELRCDPISGHTALYWYRQSLGQGPEFLIYFQGTGAADDSGLPNDRFFAVRPEGSVSTLKIQRTERGDSAVYLCASSDTSSTDTQYFGPGTRLTVL.

The CDR3 protein is CASSVGVGGPTYEQYF. The CDR3 DNA reads as TGTGCCAGCAGCGTTGGGGTGGGCGGGCCCACCTACGAGCAGTACTTC. The chain recombines TRBV9 with TRBJ2-5, with a possible D match to TRBD2 (5 bases). TRBJ2-7 matches the DNA end more closely, so the J call is doubtful. The CDR3 extends over 16 amino acids. In germline, CDR1 is SGDLS, CDR2 YYNGEE.

This chain links TRBV18 with TRBJ2-5; D gene uncertain. Germline CDR1 KGHSH, CDR2 LQKENI. Trimming removed 3 bases at V and 1 base at J, with 15 bases between. CDR3 length: 16 amino acids. CDR3 bases: TGTGCCAGCTCACCGTACACTCTCGGCGGCCAAGAGACCCAGTACTTC. It specifies CASSPYTLGGQETQYF. Full variable domain (rest looked up from reference TRBV18 and TRBJ2-5): NAGVMQNPRHLVRRRGQEARLRCSPMKGHSHVYWYRQLPEEGLKFMVYLQKENIIDESGMPKERFSAEFPKEGPSILRIQQVVRGDSAAYFCASSPYTLGGQETQYFGPGTRLLVL.

This chain connects TRBV27 to TRBJ2-7; a possible D gene is TRBD1 (5 bases). The germline V and J ends were trimmed by 4 bases and 2 bases, with 9 bases remaining between them. CDR1 MNHEY and CDR2 SMNVEV come from the germline V gene (reference sequence). The CDR3 spans 13 residues. The CDR3, as DNA: TGTGCCAGCAGTTCCAGGGTGACCTACGAGCAGTACTTC. Amino acids: CASSSRVTYEQYF.

The CDR3 reads CASSSTSGVYNEQFF. The CDR3 nucleotides read TGTGCCAGCAGCTCTACTAGCGGGGTCTACAATGAGCAGTTCTTC. The V gene is TRBV6-1, the J gene TRBJ2-1, with 10 bases fitting TRBD2. V shed 6 bases, J shed 3 bases, and the junction held 5 bases outside the gene matches. CDR1 is MNHNS and CDR2 is SASEGT in the germline V gene. This CDR3 contains 15 residues.

As to this clone: The sample has other DNA sequences that encode this CDR3 too. The V gene is TRBV18, the J gene TRBJ2-7, with D unresolved. V lost 1 base, J lost 2 bases, and 6 bases lay in between. From germline, CDR1 is KGHSH and CDR2 LQKENI. The CDR3 loop spans 13 amino acids. CDR3 nucleotide sequence: TGTGCCAGCTCACCACGGGCAGCCTACGAGCAGTACTTC. Translating it yields CASSPRAAYEQYF.